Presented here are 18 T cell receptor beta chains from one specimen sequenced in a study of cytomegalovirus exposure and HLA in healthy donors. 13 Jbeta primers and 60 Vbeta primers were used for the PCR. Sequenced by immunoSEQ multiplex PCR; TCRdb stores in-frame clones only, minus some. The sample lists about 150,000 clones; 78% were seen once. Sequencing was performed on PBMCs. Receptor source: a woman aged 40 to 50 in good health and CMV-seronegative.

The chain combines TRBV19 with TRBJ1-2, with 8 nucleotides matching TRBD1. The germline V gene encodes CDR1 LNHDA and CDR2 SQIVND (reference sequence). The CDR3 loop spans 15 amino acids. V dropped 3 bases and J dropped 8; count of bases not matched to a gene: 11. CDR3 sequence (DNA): TGTGCCAGTAGTATCCCCGGCAGGGGGCGCAAGGGCTACACCTTC. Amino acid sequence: CASSIPGRGRKGYTF. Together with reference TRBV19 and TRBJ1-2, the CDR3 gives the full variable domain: DGGITQSPKYLFRKEGQNVTLSCEQNLNHDAMYWYRQDPGQGLRLIYYSQIVNDFQKGDIAEGYSVSREKKESFPLTVTSAQKNPTAFYLCASSIPGRGRKGYTFGSGTRLTVV.

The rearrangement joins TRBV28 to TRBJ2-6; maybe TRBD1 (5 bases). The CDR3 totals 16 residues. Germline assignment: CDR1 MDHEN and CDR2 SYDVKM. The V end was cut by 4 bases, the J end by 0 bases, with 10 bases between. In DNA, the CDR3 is TGTGCCAGCAGTTCTCAGGGAACCTCTGGGGCCAACGTCCTGACTTTC. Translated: CASSSQGTSGANVLTF.

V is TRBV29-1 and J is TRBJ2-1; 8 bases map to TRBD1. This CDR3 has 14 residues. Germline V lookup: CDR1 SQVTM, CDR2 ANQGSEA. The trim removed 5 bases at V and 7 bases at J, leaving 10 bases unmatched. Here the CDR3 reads CSVYRDRNSNEQFF. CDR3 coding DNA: TGCAGCGTTTACCGGGACAGGAACTCTAATGAGCAGTTCTTC.

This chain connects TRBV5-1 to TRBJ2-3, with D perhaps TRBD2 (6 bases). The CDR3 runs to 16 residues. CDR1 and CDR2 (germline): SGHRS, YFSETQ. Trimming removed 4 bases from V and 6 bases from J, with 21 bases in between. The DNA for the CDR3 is TGCGCCAGCAGCCCACCCCTCGGGACTCCTGGGGATACGCAGTATTTT. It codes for CASSPPLGTPGDTQYF.

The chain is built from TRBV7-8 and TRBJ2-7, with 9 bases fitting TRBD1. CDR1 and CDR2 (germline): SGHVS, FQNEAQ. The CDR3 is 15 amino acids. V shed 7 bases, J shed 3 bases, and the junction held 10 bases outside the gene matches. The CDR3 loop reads CASTPQQGASYEQYF. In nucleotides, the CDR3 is TGTGCCAGCACTCCCCAACAGGGGGCTAGCTACGAGCAGTACTTC.

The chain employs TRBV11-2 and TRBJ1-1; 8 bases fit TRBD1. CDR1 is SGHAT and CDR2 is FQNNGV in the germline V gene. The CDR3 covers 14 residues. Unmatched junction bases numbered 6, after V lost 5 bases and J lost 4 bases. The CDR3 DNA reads TGTGCCAGCAGCCTACGGACAGGGATCACTGAAGCTTTCTTT. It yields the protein CASSLRTGITEAFF.

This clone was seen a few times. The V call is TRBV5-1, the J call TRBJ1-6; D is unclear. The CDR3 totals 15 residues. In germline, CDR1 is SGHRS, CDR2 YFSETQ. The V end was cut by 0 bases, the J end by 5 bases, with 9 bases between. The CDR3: CASSLGWRNNSPLHF. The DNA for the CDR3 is TGCGCCAGCAGCTTGGGTTGGAGGAATAATTCACCCCTCCACTTT.

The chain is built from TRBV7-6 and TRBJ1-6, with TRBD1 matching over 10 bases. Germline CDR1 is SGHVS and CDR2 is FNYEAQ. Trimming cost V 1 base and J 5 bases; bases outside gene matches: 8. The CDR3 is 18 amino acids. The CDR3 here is CASSLEGVGTGDNSPLHF. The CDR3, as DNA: TGTGCCAGCAGCTTAGAGGGCGTGGGGACAGGGGATAATTCACCCCTCCACTTT.

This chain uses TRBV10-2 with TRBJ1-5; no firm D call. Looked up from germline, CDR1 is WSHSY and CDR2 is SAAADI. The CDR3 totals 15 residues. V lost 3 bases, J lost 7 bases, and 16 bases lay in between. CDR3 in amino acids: CASSEFRDLGQPQHF. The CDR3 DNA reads TGCGCCAGCAGTGAATTTCGGGATCTAGGACAGCCCCAGCATTTT.

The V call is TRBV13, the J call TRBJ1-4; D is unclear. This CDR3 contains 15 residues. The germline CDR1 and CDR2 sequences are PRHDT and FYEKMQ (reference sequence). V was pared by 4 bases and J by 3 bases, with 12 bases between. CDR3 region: CASSSSPQSNEKLFF. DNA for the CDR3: TGTGCCAGCAGCTCCTCCCCGCAGTCTAATGAAAAACTGTTTTTT.

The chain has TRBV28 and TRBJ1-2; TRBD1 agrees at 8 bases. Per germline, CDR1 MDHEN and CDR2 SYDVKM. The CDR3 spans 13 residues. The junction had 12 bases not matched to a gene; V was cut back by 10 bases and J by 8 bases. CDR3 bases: TGTGCCATCCCTTCCCAGGGGGCGGGGGGCTACACCTTC. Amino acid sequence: CAIPSQGAGGYTF.

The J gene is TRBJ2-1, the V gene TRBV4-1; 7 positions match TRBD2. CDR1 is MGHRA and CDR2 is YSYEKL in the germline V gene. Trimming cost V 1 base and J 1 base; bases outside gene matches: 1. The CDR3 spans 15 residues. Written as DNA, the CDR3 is TGCGCCAGCAGCCAAGGGACTAGGTCCTACAATGAGCAGTTCTTC. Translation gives CASSQGTRSYNEQFF.

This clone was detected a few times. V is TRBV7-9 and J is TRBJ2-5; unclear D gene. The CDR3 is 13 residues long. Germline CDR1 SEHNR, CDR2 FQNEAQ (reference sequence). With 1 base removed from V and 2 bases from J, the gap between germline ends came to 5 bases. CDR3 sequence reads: CASSLGLQETQYF. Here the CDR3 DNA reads TGTGCCAGCAGCTTAGGACTGCAAGAGACCCAGTACTTC. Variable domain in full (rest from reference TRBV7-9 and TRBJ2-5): DTGVSQNPRHKITKRGQNVTFRCDPISEHNRLYWYRQTLGQGPEFLTYFQNEAQLEKSRLLSDRFSAERPKGSFSTLEIQRTEQGDSAMYLCASSLGLQETQYFGPGTRLLVL.

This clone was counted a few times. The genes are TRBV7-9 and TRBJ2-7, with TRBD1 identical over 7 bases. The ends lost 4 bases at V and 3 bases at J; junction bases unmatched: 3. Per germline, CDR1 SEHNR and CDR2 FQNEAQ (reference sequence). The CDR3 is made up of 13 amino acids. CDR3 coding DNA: TGTGCCAGCAGCTCCAGGGACAGCTACGAGCAGTACTTC. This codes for CASSSRDSYEQYF.

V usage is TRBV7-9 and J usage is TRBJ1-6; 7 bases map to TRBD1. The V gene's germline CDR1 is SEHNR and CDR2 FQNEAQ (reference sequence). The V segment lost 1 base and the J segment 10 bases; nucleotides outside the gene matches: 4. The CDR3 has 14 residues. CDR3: CASSLGDRVSPLHF. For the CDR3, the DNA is TGTGCCAGCAGCTTAGGGGACAGAGTCTCACCCCTCCACTTT.

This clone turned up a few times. The CDR3 DNA is TGTGCCAGCAGGGCGGAACCTACCTACGAGCAGTACTTC. Its protein is CASRAEPTYEQYF. This sequence joins TRBV2 and TRBJ2-7, with D uncertain. CDR3 length: 13 residues. CDR1 SNHLY and CDR2 FYNNEI come from the germline V gene. Trimming cost V 6 bases and J 2 bases, with 11 bases left between them.

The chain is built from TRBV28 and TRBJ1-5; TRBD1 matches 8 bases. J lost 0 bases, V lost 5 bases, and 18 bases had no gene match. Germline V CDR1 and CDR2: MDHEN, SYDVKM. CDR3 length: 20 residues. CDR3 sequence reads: CASSPEPAPGQDNSNQPQHF. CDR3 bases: TGTGCCAGCAGTCCCGAACCGGCACCGGGACAGGATAATAGCAATCAGCCCCAGCATTTT.

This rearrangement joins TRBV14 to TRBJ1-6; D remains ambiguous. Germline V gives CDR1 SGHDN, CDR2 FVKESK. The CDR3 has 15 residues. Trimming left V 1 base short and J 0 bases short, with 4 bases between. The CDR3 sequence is CASSQGASYNSPLHF. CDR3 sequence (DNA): TGTGCCAGCAGCCAAGGGGCCTCCTATAATTCACCCCTCCACTTT.